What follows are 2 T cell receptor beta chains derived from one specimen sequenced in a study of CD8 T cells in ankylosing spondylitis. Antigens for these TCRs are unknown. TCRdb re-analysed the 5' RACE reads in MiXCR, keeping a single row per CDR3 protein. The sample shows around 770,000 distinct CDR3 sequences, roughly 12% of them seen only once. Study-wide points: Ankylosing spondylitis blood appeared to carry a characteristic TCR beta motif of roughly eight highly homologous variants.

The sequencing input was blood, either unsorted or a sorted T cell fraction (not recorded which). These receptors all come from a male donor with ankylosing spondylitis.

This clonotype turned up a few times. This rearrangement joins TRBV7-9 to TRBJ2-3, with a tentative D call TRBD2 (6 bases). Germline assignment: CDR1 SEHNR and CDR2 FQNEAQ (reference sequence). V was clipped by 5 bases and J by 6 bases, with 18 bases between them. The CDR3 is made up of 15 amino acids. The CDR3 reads CASSTTWRGSDTQYF. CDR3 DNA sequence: TGTGCCAGCAGCACCACGTGGCGGGGATCGGATACGCAGTATTTT. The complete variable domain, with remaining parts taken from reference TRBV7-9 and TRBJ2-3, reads DTGVSQNPRHKITKRGQNVTFRCDPISEHNRLYWYRQTLGQGPEFLTYFQNEAQLEKSRLLSDRFSAERPKGSFSTLEIQRTEQGDSAMYLCASSTTWRGSDTQYFGPGTRLTVL.

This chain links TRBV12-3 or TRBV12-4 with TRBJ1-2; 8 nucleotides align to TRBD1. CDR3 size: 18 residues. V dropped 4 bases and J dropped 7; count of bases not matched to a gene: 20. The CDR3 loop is CASSSSNYRGRYMSGYTF. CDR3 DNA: TGTGCCAGCAGTTCCTCCAATTACAGGGGGAGGTATATGAGTGGCTACACCTTC.